This T cell receptor beta chain comes out of a study of CD8 T cells in ankylosing spondylitis. This clonotype was seen at least ten times. As yet, its antigen is unknown. Researchers built TCR beta libraries using quantitative 5'-RACE with molecular barcodes. TCRdb analysed the 5' RACE reads with MiXCR anew, one entry per CDR3 protein. The sample includes 50,000 to 60,000 distinct CDR3 sequences, about 7% of them seen just once. Whole-study findings and limits: The authors found the disease-linked clones to be CD8+ and relatively rare in peripheral blood. A subset of motif variants has previously been described in the synovial fluid and blood of reactive arthritis. What appeared characteristic of ankylosing spondylitis blood was a TCR beta motif of fewer than ten highly homologous variants.

V was shortened by 6 bases and J by 15 bases, with 21 bases between the two germline ends. CDR3 length: 13 amino acids. CDR1 and CDR2 from the germline V gene are MDHEN and SYDVKM. Sequencing used blood, either unsorted or a sorted T cell fraction (not recorded which). The sequence was collected from a female donor with ankylosing spondylitis or in good health (not recorded which). This chain joins TRBV28 and TRBJ2-1; a possible D gene is TRBD1 (5 bases). CDR3 amino acids: CASRVDDLGLSFF. The CDR3 DNA is TGTGCCAGCAGGGTGGATGATTTGGGGCTATCGTTCTTC.